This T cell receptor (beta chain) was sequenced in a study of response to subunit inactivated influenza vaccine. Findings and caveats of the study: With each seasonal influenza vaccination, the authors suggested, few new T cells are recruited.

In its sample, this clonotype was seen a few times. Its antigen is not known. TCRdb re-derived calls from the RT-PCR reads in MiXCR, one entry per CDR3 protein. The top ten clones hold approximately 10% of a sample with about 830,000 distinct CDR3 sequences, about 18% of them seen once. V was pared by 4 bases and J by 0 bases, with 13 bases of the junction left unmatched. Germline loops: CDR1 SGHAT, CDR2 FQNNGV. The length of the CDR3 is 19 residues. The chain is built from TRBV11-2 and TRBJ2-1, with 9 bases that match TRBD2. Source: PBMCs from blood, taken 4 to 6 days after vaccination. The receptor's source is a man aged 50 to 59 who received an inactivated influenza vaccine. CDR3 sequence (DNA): TGTGCCAGCAGCTCACGGCGGACTAGCGCGCAGAGCTCCTACAATGAGCAGTTCTTC. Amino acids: CASSSRRTSAQSSYNEQFF.